These 4 T cell receptor beta chains came from one sample sequenced in a study of kidney transplant recipient with SARS-CoV-2 infection. TCRdb re-called the reads through MiXCR, storing one row per CDR3 protein. The sample carries 250,000 or so distinct CDR3 sequences, around 30% recorded once. Here the sequenced sample was a blood sample, taken at baseline and on day 111 from a kidney transplant recipient. These receptors were taken from a male patient in his thirties who had COVID-19 and was a kidney transplant recipient. Some T cells may be graft donor cells.

This clonotype was seen a single time. A much larger clone differs from this one at a single base, so this may be a read error. The conserved phenylalanine or tryptophan is not found at the CDR3 terminus, so this likely reflects a read error. The chain couples TRBV6-1 to TRBJ2-7; tentative D call: TRBD2 (6 bases). The CDR3 spans 15 residues. Trimming took 2 bases from V and 3 from J, leaving 14 bases between them. Per germline, CDR1 MNHNS and CDR2 SASEGT. The CDR3 DNA reads TGTGCCAGCAGTGAAAGCGCTGGGACTTACTACGAGCAGTACCTC. Encoded protein: CASSESAGTYYEQYL.

This chain uses TRBV28 with TRBJ2-4; 8 nucleotides match TRBD2. CDR3 length equals 18 residues. The ends lost 5 bases at V and 1 base at J; junction bases unmatched: 13. Per the germline V gene, CDR1 is MDHEN and CDR2 is SYDVKM. The CDR3 region is CASSPGLVWGVAKNIQYF. CDR3 nucleotide sequence: TGTGCCAGCAGTCCGGGACTAGTTTGGGGGGTTGCCAAAAACATTCAGTACTTC.

This clonotype was observed a single time. It is likely a read error, because the conserved phenylalanine at the end of the CDR3 is missing. V gene TRBV5-1 combines with J gene TRBJ2-4; D gene ambiguous. From germline, CDR1 is SGHRS and CDR2 YFSETQ. V was shortened by 1 base and J by 8 bases, with 10 bases between the two germline ends. The CDR3 covers 13 residues. The CDR3 region is CASSLTRRHIQYL. As DNA, the CDR3 is TGCGCCAGCAGCTTGACACGCAGACACATTCAGTACCTC.

This clonotype appeared many times. The chain links TRBV19 to TRBJ1-1; D not resolved. V lost 7 bases and J 4 bases, leaving 13 bases between the germline ends. The CDR3 length is 13 residues. The germline gives CDR1 LNHDA, CDR2 SQIVND (reference sequence). CDR3 sequence: CASKMGWGTEAFF. CDR3 in DNA: TGTGCCAGTAAAATGGGATGGGGCACTGAAGCTTTCTTT.